Listed below are T cell receptor beta chains from one sample, sequenced in a study of blood T cell repertoires in COVID-19. Repertoires were generated with immunoSEQ multiplex PCR, while TCRdb's copy carries only in-frame clones and drops some. The sample has 300,000 to 400,000 clones; roughly 90% are singletons. Sequenced input: peripheral blood. The receptors originated from a woman younger than 45 with COVID-19, enrolled during active disease. Each CDR3 is given with its conserved first and last residue. D genes are given only for firm matches. Clone size appears in some rows only: once, few, many, or a class for an expanded clone.

D: TRBD2
V: TRBV27
J: TRBJ2-3
size: once
CDR3: CASSKTSAGTDTQYF
DNA: TGTGCCAGCAGCAAGACTAGCGCGGGCACAGATACGCAGTATTTT

D: NA
V: TRBV16
J: TRBJ1-3
size: NA
CDR3: CASSQYPPGGRIVSSGNTIYF
DNA: TGTGCCAGCAGCCAATACCCCCCCGGGGGTAGAATTGTAAGCTCTGGAAACACCATATATTTT

D: NA
V: TRBV29-1
J: TRBJ2-3
size: NA
CDR3: CSVEGDHRTDTQYF
DNA: TGCAGCGTTGAGGGTGACCACAGGACAGATACGCAGTATTTT

D: TRBD1
V: TRBV6-1
J: TRBJ1-4
size: NA
CDR3: CASSGRDSPTNEKLFF
DNA: TGTGCCAGCAGTGGCCGGGACAGCCCAACTAATGAAAAACTGTTTTTT

D: TRBD1
V: TRBV18
J: TRBJ1-6
size: once
CDR3: CASSPRSGQGLNSPLHF
DNA: TGTGCCAGCTCACCACGGTCTGGACAGGGGCTTAATTCACCCCTCCACTTT

D: NA
V: TRBV10-3
J: TRBJ2-2
size: NA
CDR3: CAISDGGGYTGELFF
DNA: TGTGCCATCAGTGACGGCGGTGGGTATACCGGGGAGCTGTTTTTT

D: TRBD2
V: TRBV29-1
J: TRBJ2-5
size: NA
CDR3: CSAQWGGETQYF
DNA: TGCAGCGCTCAGTGGGGGGGAGAGACCCAGTACTTC

D: NA
V: TRBV30
J: TRBJ1-2
size: NA
CDR3: CAWSTSTNYGYTF
DNA: TGTGCCTGGAGTACAAGTACTAACTATGGCTACACCTTC

D: TRBD2
V: TRBV24-1
J: TRBJ2-7
size: NA
CDR3: CATGMTSTTYEQYF
DNA: TGTGCCACCGGTATGACTAGCACAACCTACGAGCAGTACTTC

D: NA
V: TRBV27
J: TRBJ1-3
size: NA
CDR3: CASSLAGDGNTIYF
DNA: TGTGCCAGCAGTTTAGCAGGGGACGGAAACACCATATATTTT

D: NA
V: TRBV5-1
J: TRBJ2-1
size: NA
CDR3: CASSLIAEGNEQFF
DNA: TGCGCCAGCAGCTTAATAGCGGAGGGCAATGAGCAGTTCTTC

D: NA
V: TRBV28
J: TRBJ1-6
size: NA
CDR3: CASSSGVSPLHF
DNA: TGTGCCAGCAGTTCGGGGGTTTCACCCCTCCACTTT

D: TRBD1
V: TRBV14
J: TRBJ1-2
size: NA
CDR3: CASSLAGQEDYTF
DNA: TGTGCCAGCAGCCTTGCTGGACAGGAGGACTACACCTTC

D: TRBD1
V: TRBV11-2
J: TRBJ1-2
size: few
CDR3: CASTPGTGVDFNYGYTF
DNA: TGTGCCAGCACACCCGGCACAGGGGTGGATTTTAACTATGGCTACACCTTC

D: NA
V: TRBV14
J: TRBJ2-7
size: NA
CDR3: CASSQSRDKSSYEQYF
DNA: TGTGCCAGCAGCCAATCCCGGGACAAGAGCTCCTACGAGCAGTACTTC

D: NA
V: TRBV11-2
J: TRBJ2-7
size: NA
CDR3: CASSSPTETSYEQYF
DNA: TGTGCCAGCAGCTCCCCGACAGAAACTTCCTACGAGCAGTACTTC

D: TRBD2
V: TRBV4-1
J: TRBJ2-7
size: NA
CDR3: CASSQGLAGGYEQYF
DNA: TGCGCCAGCAGCCAAGGACTAGCGGGTGGCTACGAGCAGTACTTC

D: TRBD1
V: TRBV27
J: TRBJ2-7
size: NA
CDR3: CASSLRGTGNEQYF
DNA: TGTGCCAGCAGTTTAAGGGGGACAGGGAACGAGCAGTACTTC

D: TRBD2
V: TRBV27
J: TRBJ2-7
size: NA
CDR3: CASSSLYVSGVAGGEQYF
DNA: TGTGCCAGCAGTTCCCTATATGTCTCCGGAGTAGCGGGAGGGGAGCAGTACTTC

D: TRBD2
V: TRBV7-2
J: TRBJ2-3
size: NA
CDR3: CASGTSGKPDTQYF
DNA: TGTGCCAGCGGCACTAGCGGGAAACCAGATACGCAGTATTTT

D: TRBD2
V: TRBV10-3
J: TRBJ2-2
size: NA
CDR3: CAISEGLAGGGTGELFF
DNA: TGTGCCATCAGTGAGGGACTAGCGGGAGGAGGCACCGGGGAGCTGTTTTTT

D: NA
V: TRBV14
J: TRBJ1-1
size: NA
CDR3: CASSQGIGVKAFF
DNA: TGTGCCAGCAGCCAAGGGATCGGGGTGAAAGCTTTCTTT

D: TRBD1
V: TRBV6-5
J: TRBJ1-2
size: NA
CDR3: CASSRTGVRAGYTF
DNA: TGTGCCAGCAGCAGGACAGGAGTTAGGGCGGGCTACACCTTC

D: NA
V: TRBV5-1
J: TRBJ2-6
size: NA
CDR3: CASSLGQGSGANVLTF
DNA: TGCGCCAGCAGCTTGGGGCAGGGCTCTGGGGCCAACGTCCTGACTTTC

D: TRBD1
V: TRBV25-1
J: TRBJ1-6
size: once
CDR3: CASRPGQGGSPLHF
DNA: TGTGCCAGCAGGCCGGGACAGGGGGGTTCACCCCTCCACTTT

D: NA
V: TRBV5-8
J: TRBJ1-4
size: NA
CDR3: CASSSGRAGNEKLFF
DNA: TGTGCCAGCAGCTCGGGGAGGGCAGGGAATGAAAAACTGTTTTTT

D: TRBD1
V: TRBV5-6
J: TRBJ1-6
size: NA
CDR3: CASSRDRKNSPLHF
DNA: TGTGCCAGCAGCCGGGACAGGAAAAATTCACCCCTCCACTTT

D: NA
V: TRBV3-1/TRBV3-2
J: TRBJ1-5
size: NA
CDR3: CASSQGSRGSNQPQHF
DNA: TGTGCCAGCAGCCAAGGTTCGCGGGGAAGCAATCAGCCCCAGCATTTT

D: TRBD2
V: TRBV6-1
J: TRBJ2-7
size: NA
CDR3: CASSEASSGSHEQYF
DNA: TGTGCCAGCAGTGAAGCGTCTAGCGGGAGTCACGAGCAGTACTTC

D: NA
V: TRBV25-1
J: TRBJ1-5
size: once
CDR3: CASSEYGEGQPQHF
DNA: TGTGCCAGCAGTGAATATGGGGAGGGTCAGCCCCAGCATTTT

D: NA
V: TRBV27
J: TRBJ1-2
size: NA
CDR3: CASSQGNYGYTF
DNA: TGTGCCAGCAGTCAGGGGAACTATGGCTACACCTTC